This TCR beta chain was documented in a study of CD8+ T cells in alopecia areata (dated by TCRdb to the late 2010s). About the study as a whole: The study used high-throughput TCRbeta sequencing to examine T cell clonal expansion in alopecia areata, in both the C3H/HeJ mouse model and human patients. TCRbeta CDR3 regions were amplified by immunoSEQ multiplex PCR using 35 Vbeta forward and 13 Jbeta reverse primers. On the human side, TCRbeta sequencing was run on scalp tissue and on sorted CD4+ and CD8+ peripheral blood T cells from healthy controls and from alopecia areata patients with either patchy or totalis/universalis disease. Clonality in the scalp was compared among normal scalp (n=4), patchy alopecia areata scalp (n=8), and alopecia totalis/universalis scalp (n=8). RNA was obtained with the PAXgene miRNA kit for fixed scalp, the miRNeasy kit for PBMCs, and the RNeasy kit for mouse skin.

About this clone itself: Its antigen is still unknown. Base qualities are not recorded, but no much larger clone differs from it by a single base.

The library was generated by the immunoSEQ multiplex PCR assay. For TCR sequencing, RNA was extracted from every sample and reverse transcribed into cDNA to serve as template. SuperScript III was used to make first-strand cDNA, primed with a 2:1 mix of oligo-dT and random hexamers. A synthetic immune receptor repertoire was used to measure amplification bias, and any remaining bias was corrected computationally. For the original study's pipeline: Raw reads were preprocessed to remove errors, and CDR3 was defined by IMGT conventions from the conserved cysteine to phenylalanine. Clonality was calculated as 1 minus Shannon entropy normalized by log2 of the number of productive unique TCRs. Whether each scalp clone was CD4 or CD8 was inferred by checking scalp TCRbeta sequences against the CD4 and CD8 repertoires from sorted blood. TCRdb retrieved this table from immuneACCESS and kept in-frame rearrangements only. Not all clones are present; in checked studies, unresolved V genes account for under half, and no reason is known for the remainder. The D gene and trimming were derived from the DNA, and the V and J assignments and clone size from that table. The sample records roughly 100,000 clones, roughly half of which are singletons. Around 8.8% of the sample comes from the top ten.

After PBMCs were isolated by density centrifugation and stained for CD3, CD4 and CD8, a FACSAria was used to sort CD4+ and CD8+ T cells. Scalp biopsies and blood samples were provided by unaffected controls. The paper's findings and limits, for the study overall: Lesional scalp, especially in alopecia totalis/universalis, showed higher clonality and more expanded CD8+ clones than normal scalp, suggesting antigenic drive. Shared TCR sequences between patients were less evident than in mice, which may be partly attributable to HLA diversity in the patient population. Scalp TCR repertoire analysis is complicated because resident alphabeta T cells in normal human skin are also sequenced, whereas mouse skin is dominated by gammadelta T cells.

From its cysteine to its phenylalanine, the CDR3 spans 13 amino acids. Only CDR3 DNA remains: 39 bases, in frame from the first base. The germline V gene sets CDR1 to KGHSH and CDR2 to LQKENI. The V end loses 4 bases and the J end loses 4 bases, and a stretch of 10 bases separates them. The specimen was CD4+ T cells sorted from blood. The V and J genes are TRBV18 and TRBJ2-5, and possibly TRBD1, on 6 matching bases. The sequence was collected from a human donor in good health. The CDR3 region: CASSRGQLETQYF. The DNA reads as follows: TGTGCCAGCTCACGTGGACAGCTAGAGACCCAGTACTTC.